This T cell receptor beta chain originates from a study of T cells in Graves' hyperthyroidism and ophthalmopathy (dated by TCRdb to between 2018 and 2021). About the investigation overall: To identify distinguishing TCR V-J signatures, a discovery cohort of 90 to 100 patients was used, comprising 40 to 45 with Graves' ophthalmopathy and 57 with stable Graves' hyperthyroidism. Whether ophthalmopathy could be predicted prospectively was tested in an independent validation cohort made up of under 20 hyperthyroidism patients plus 17 patients who later progressed to ophthalmopathy. For training and testing, the roughly 100 patients in the discovery cohort were randomly divided in a 7:3 ratio. Thyroid tissue and blood T-cell repertoires from about six Graves' hyperthyroidism patients were also compared in the study. Once sampling was done, hyperthyroidism patients were given methimazole at a starting dose of 30 mg daily, whereas ophthalmopathy patients were given high-dose intravenous methylprednisolone. The paper reports TCR Vbeta CDR3 sequencing of over 120 peripheral blood samples: over 40 ophthalmopathy, under 85 hyperthyroidism and 17 progressor patients.

Here is what the overall study found, with its caveats: In cross-validation, a model built on a 13 V-J signature told ophthalmopathy apart from stable hyperthyroidism with 87.88% sensitivity and about 81% specificity, and in testing the same model reached 80%/75%. Most expanded thyroid clonotypes (frequency above 0.001) were also found in blood, which suggests that blood repertoires may mirror thyroid immune responses. No statistical method was used to fix the sample size in advance, and group allocation was not hidden from the investigators. In validation, progression to ophthalmopathy was predicted by the model with 55% to 71% sensitivity and about 72% specificity, a median of 6.5 months before onset.

Based on the germline V gene (reference sequence), the CDR1 and CDR2 sequences are DFQATT and SNEGSKA. The junction shows trimming of 5 bases on V and 4 bases on J, plus 15 bases between the germline ends. Reading from cysteine to phenylalanine, the CDR3 counts 13 amino acids. Only the CDR3 portion is preserved as DNA: 39 bases, with reading frame beginning at the first base. The sample holds many counts of this clonotype. No antigen is known for it. No per-base quality is available; no much larger clone lies one base away. Exclusion was applied to patients with uncontrolled infections, other autoimmune diseases, pregnancy or lactation. Diagnoses relied on clinical symptoms, serum thyroxine and TRAb, thyroid ultrasound and orbital computed tomography. Trizol reagent was used to extract total RNA, and RNA quality was then checked on an Agilent 2100 Bioanalyzer. TCR beta CDR3 regions were amplified from RNA transcripts. For the first round of RT-PCR on the TCR CDR3, the HTBI primer set was used together with the Qiagen OneStep RT-PCR kit. A second multiplex PCR round built the libraries, followed by size selection and purification. Libraries were sequenced paired-end with 100 bp reads on an Illumina HiSeq2000. The paper's processing steps were these. Raw data were processed with SOAPnuke, discarding reads with adapters, uncalled bases, mean Phred below 15, or no exact constant-primer or identifier match. High-quality paired reads were merged using COPE v1.2.5, and each unique nucleotide sequence was defined as a clonotype. MiTCR v1.1 was used to align clonotypes to the IMGT TRBV, TRBD and TRBJ reference segments. Only V-J combinations with frequency above 0.0001, covering about 99% of repertoires, were analysed. A TCS score was defined as the ratio between F50 (clonal expansion) and ExV (chaos), using BLOSUM62-based TCRdist between CDR3 peptides within each V-J. Welch's t-statistics and random forest reduced fewer than 550 V-J features to under 15, which were used in a naive Bayes classifier (R e1071). The similarity between thyroid and blood repertoires was quantified using the Morisita-Horn index. TCRdb's own reprocessing of the public reads used fastp at Q25 and MiXCR and kept productive beta chains. Records with the same CDR3 protein are collapsed into one entry carrying the most frequent genes and DNA. It is TCRdb's table, rather than the study itself, that gives the V and J calls and clone size. The sample profile shows 500,000 to 600,000 distinct CDR3 sequences; 46% of them were found once. Around 19% of the sample is taken by the ten largest.

Sequenced material: peripheral blood or thyroid tissue (not recorded which). The TCR was taken from an adult woman with Graves' disease, either hyperthyroidism or ophthalmopathy (not recorded which). The sequence is built from TRBV20-1 and TRBJ2-7; tentative D gene TRBD2, with 6 bases matching. The CDR3 protein: CSARRLDSYEQYF. In nucleotides, the sequence is TGCAGTGCTCGACGACTAGATTCATACGAGCAGTACTTC.